This T cell receptor (beta chain) was obtained from a study of T cell repertoires in aging, cancer and after chemotherapy (dated by TCRdb to the late 2010s). The study in broad terms: The donors fell into six age groups ranging from 30 or younger to 70 or older, and each group had at least three individuals. In the solid tumor group, the paired samples taken before and after chemotherapy came from patients with brain tumors (glioblastoma) who were receiving therapy based on temozolomide. Roughly 8.8 million TCR reads were contained in the full dataset. Peripheral blood TCR beta repertoires from healthy donors and cancer patients were profiled to examine immunoaging and T cell reconstitution after chemotherapy. Alongside about 97 healthy donors serving as a reference group, the cohort included some 210 cancer patients, of whom 90 to 94 had hematological cancers and more than 120 had solid cancers. What the authors observed across the whole study: It was noted by the authors that conclusions about immunological memory after chemotherapy cannot be drawn from the repertoire data. Compared with age-matched healthy donors, untreated patients with either hematological or solid cancers had significantly lower TCR diversity in the blood along with higher clonality. In healthy donors, the decline in TCR diversity with age was mainly explained by loss of richness, whereas in cancer patients loss of evenness was also found to contribute. An increase in median generation probability over the chemotherapy interval was observed in both cancer cohorts, suggesting that the repertoire was reconstituted through rebound thymic output.

Compared with the rest of its sample, this clonotype is medium-sized (0.01 to 0.1%). What this receptor recognizes is not known. Per-base qualities were not stored, and no clone one base away is much larger. TCR beta rearrangements were amplified from genomic DNA extracted from peripheral blood rather than from sorted cells or RNA. Rearranged TRB sequences spanning V, D and J segments were amplified in a multiplex touch-down PCR with a mixed TRB-A/B primer pool. Illumina adapters and sample indices were added to the amplicons in two consecutive PCR reactions performed with Phusion HS II polymerase. Amplicons were gel-purified with the NucleoSpin Gel and PCR Clean-up kit, then checked with Qubit and an Agilent 2100 Bioanalyzer. Sequencing of the libraries was done on an Illumina MiSeq with paired-end, single-indexed 600-cycle runs. In the original analysis: MiXCR versions 2.12 and 3.0.5 were used to process the TRB sequences. Each unique CDR3 nucleotide sequence counted as one clone, and only productive sequences with at least two reads were retained. Repertoire metrics included Shannon diversity, evenness, clonality (one minus evenness), and alpha-parameterized diversity profiles from alpha 0 to 5. The IGoR algorithm was used to calculate generation probabilities for clones in the paired samples taken before and after chemotherapy. The public reads were reprocessed in TCRdb via fastp at Q25 and MiXCR, keeping in-frame beta chains. Rows matching on CDR3 protein sequence are summarized as one entry with the most common DNA and genes. Here the V and J calls rest on TCRdb's processing, not on the authors' analysis. Here the sample has 1,500 to 2,500 distinct CDR3 sequences; roughly 15% occur a single time. The top ten hold roughly 4.9% of the sample.

Measured from the cysteine to the phenylalanine, the CDR3 is 13 residues long. Only CDR3 DNA remains: 39 bases, in frame from the first base. V trim: 8 bases; J trim: 1 base; unmatched bases: 2. Sequencing was carried out using blood. The source is a human donor with a solid tumor. This receptor chain uses TRBV12-3 or TRBV12-4 and TRBJ1-5, with 7 middle bases fitting TRBD1. The CDR3 protein sequence reads: CASRTGSNQPQHF. The DNA is TGTGCCAGCCGGACAGGAAGCAATCAGCCCCAGCATTTT.